These 29 T cell receptor beta chains originate from one sample sequenced in a study of blood T cell repertoires in COVID-19. Sequencing used immunoSEQ multiplex PCR; TCRdb keeps in-frame clones, though not all of them. The sample contains about 140,000 clones, around 80% of which appear only once. Specimen: peripheral blood. The source is a man between 50 and 59 years old with acute or convalescent COVID-19.

The J gene is TRBJ1-3, the V gene TRBV3-1 (or the pseudogene TRBV3-2); maybe TRBD1 (5 bases). Germline CDR1 reads LGHDT; CDR2 reads YNNKEL (reference sequence). The V gene lost 3 bases and the J gene lost 4 bases, with 19 bases spanning the gap. This CDR3 has 17 residues. The CDR3, as DNA: TGTGCCAGCAGCCAGCGGCCAACAGGTACATCAGGAAACACCATATATTTT. Amino acid sequence: CASSQRPTGTSGNTIYF.

The genes are TRBV3-1 (or the pseudogene TRBV3-2) and TRBJ2-3; 10 nucleotides line up with TRBD2. Germline loops: CDR1 LGHDT, CDR2 YNNKEL (reference sequence). V lost 2 bases to trimming and J lost 2 bases; unmatched junction nucleotides: 7. This CDR3 has 17 amino acids. As DNA, the CDR3 is TGTGCCAGCAGCCAATCCCTAGCGGGGGCCTACACAGATACGCAGTATTTT. Translation gives CASSQSLAGAYTDTQYF.

The chain carries TRBV10-3 and TRBJ2-3; 7 nucleotides agree with TRBD2. CDR1 and CDR2 (germline): ENHRY, SYGVKD. Trimming removed 3 bases from V and 3 bases from J; junction bases left unmatched: 3. The CDR3 extends over 14 amino acids. The CDR3 DNA reads TGTGCCATCAGTGACGGGAGGAGGACAGATACGCAGTATTTT. This encodes CAISDGRRTDTQYF.

The chain carries TRBV18 and TRBJ1-3; D perhaps matches TRBD1 (6 bases). Germline CDR1 is KGHSH and CDR2 is LQKENI. V was shortened by 3 bases and J by 5 bases, with 14 bases between the two germline ends. The CDR3 runs 15 residues. The chain's CDR3 is CASSPPGQRRNTIYF. The CDR3 DNA sequence: TGTGCCAGCTCACCTCCGGGACAAAGGAGAAACACCATATATTTT.

This chain links TRBV3-1 (or the pseudogene TRBV3-2) with TRBJ2-5; maybe TRBD2 (6 bases). V shed 0 bases and J shed 7 bases, with 15 bases lying between them. Germline assignment: CDR1 LGHDT and CDR2 YNNKEL (reference sequence). This CDR3 has 15 amino acids. The CDR3 DNA reads as TGTGCCAGCAGCCAAGAGTCAGCCCCTAGCGCGACCCAGTACTTC. This codes for CASSQESAPSATQYF.

This chain links TRBV18 with TRBJ2-1; 8 bases fit TRBD2. Germline V gene lookup returns CDR1 KGHSH and CDR2 LQKENI. V was clipped by 4 bases and J by 3 bases; unmatched bases: 5. The CDR3 is made up of 15 amino acids. CDR3 protein: CASSQLTSDYNEQFF. The CDR3 DNA is TGTGCCAGCTCACAATTGACTAGCGACTACAATGAGCAGTTCTTC.

This chain uses TRBV30 with TRBJ2-5, with D maybe TRBD1 (5 bases). Germline assignment: CDR1 GTSNPN and CDR2 SVGIG (reference sequence). With 0 bases removed from V and 5 bases from J, the gap between germline ends came to 13 bases. This CDR3 spans 14 amino acids. The CDR3 loop reads CAWSVLGVWETQYF. The CDR3, as DNA: TGTGCCTGGAGTGTGCTAGGGGTGTGGGAGACCCAGTACTTC.

The gene calls are TRBV2 and TRBJ1-2, with 9 bases aligning to TRBD1. V lost 6 bases and J lost 7; bases outside the gene matches: 6. Per the germline V gene, CDR1 is SNHLY and CDR2 is FYNNEI. This CDR3 has 13 amino acids. Here the CDR3 reads CASRSGQGLGYTF. As DNA, the CDR3 is TGTGCCAGCAGATCGGGACAGGGTCTTGGCTACACCTTC. Looking up the rest from reference TRBV2 and TRBJ1-2 gives the full variable domain: EPEVTQTPSHQVTQMGQEVILRCVPISNHLYFYWYRQILGQKVEFLVSFYNNEISEKSEIFDDQFSVERPDGSNFTLKIRSTKLEDSAMYFCASRSGQGLGYTFGSGTRLTVV.

This clone occurred once. This sample also contains other DNA sequences that code for the same CDR3. The gene calls are TRBV9 and TRBJ2-7, with D possibly matching TRBD2 (6 bases). Germline CDR1 is SGDLS and CDR2 is YYNGEE. V was shortened by 1 base and J by 4 bases, with 12 bases between the two germline ends. This CDR3 comprises 14 residues. Here the CDR3 DNA reads TGTGCCAGCAGCGTATCTGGCGGGGAATACGAGCAGTACTTC. It encodes CASSVSGGEYEQYF. The full variable domain, in which reference TRBV9 and TRBJ2-7 provide the parts outside the CDR3, is DSGVTQTPKHLITATGQRVTLRCSPRSGDLSVYWYQQSLDQGLQFLIQYYNGEERAKGNILERFSAQQFPDLHSELNLSSLELGDSALYFCASSVSGGEYEQYFGPGTRLTVT.

This rearrangement joins TRBV27 to TRBJ1-2; possibly TRBD1 for D (5 bases). V gave up 5 bases and J gave up 6 bases, with 13 bases separating them. Germline CDR1 is MNHEY and CDR2 is SMNVEV (reference sequence). CDR3 size: 13 residues. CDR3 DNA sequence: TGTGCCAGCAGTAGCCGGCAGGGAAATGGCTACACCTTC. Its translation: CASSSRQGNGYTF.

The CDR3, as DNA: TGTGCCAGCAGTTCACATCCGGGACAGGGCACTGAAGCTTTCTTT. It codes for CASSSHPGQGTEAFF. The chain has TRBV6-2 or TRBV6-3 and TRBJ1-1; 9 bases are a match to TRBD1. CDR1 and CDR2 from the germline V gene are MNHEY and SVGEGT. The V gene end was trimmed by 4 bases and the J gene end by 4 bases; junction bases not matched to a gene: 7. This CDR3 is 15 amino acids long.

This clone came up a few times. V gene TRBV7-6 combines with J gene TRBJ1-3; D is unclear. CDR1 and CDR2 (germline): SGHVS, FNYEAQ. V lost 0 bases and J 1 base, leaving 10 bases between the germline ends. The CDR3 is 16 amino acids. The CDR3, as DNA: TGTGCCAGCAGCTTAGCCAGGAGGGTGTCTGGAAACACCATATATTTT. It encodes CASSLARRVSGNTIYF.

This chain connects TRBV10-1 to TRBJ2-2; D is possibly TRBD2 (6 bases). CDR3 length: 14 residues. CDR1 is WNHNN and CDR2 is SYGVQD in the germline V gene (reference sequence). V was cut by 8 bases and J by 5 bases, with 15 bases left in between. CDR3 loop: CASGRSGGTGELFF. The CDR3 nucleotides read TGCGCCAGCGGAAGGTCTGGGGGGACCGGGGAGCTGTTTTTT.

This sequence joins TRBV9 and TRBJ1-1; 7 nucleotides agree with TRBD1. Trimming took 3 bases from V and 0 from J; bases not matched to a gene: 8. The CDR3 covers 16 residues. Germline CDR1 SGDLS, CDR2 YYNGEE. The DNA of the CDR3 is TGTGCCAGCAGCGCCGTAAACAGGGGACTGAACACTGAAGCTTTCTTT. Translation gives CASSAVNRGLNTEAFF.

The rearrangement uses TRBV2 and TRBJ2-1; unclear D gene. V lost 9 bases and J lost 8, with 8 bases in between. Looked up from germline, CDR1 is SNHLY and CDR2 is FYNNEI. CDR3 size: 10 residues. CDR3 nucleotides: TGTGCCAGTGAGGTATATGAGCAGTTCTTC. This encodes CASEVYEQFF.

This clone appeared once. The chain combines TRBV28 with TRBJ1-1, with D perhaps matching TRBD1 (5 bases). V was cut by 6 bases and J by 1 base, with 15 bases left in between. This CDR3 spans 15 amino acids. The germline V gene has CDR1 MDHEN and CDR2 SYDVKM. The CDR3 DNA follows: TGTGCCAGCAGCCTGGGGGGACGGCCGAACACTGAAGCTTTCTTT. Encoded protein: CASSLGGRPNTEAFF. Combining the CDR3 with reference TRBV28 and TRBJ1-1 gives the whole variable domain DVKVTQSSRYLVKRTGEKVFLECVQDMDHENMFWYRQDPGLGLRLIYFSYDVKMKEKGDIPEGYSVSREKKERFSLILESASTNQTSMYLCASSLGGRPNTEAFFGQGTRLTVV.

The V and J genes are TRBV28 and TRBJ2-7, with 7 bases identical to TRBD2. Germline lookup yields CDR1 MDHEN and CDR2 SYDVKM. The trim removed 5 bases at V and 0 bases at J, leaving 7 bases unmatched. This CDR3 has 15 residues. The CDR3 here is CASSERGGSSYEQYV. DNA of the CDR3: TGTGCCAGCAGTGAACGCGGGGGAAGCTCCTACGAGCAGTACGTC.

This chain joins TRBV24-1 and TRBJ2-3; TRBD2 agrees at 7 bases. The V gene end was trimmed by 9 bases and the J gene end by 0 bases; junction bases not matched to a gene: 5. The CDR3 spans 14 residues. Germline CDR1 and CDR2: KGHDR and SFDVKD. The CDR3 nucleotides read TGTGCCACCCGAGCGGGACTTAGCACAGATACGCAGTATTTT. This encodes CATRAGLSTDTQYF.

The rearrangement joins TRBV9 to TRBJ1-2; D ambiguous. CDR3 length: 12 residues. Trimming took 0 bases from V and 5 from J, leaving 5 bases between them. Germline V gene data show CDR1 as SGDLS and CDR2 as YYNGEE. CDR3 sequence reads: CASSVVGYGYTF. Written as DNA, the CDR3 is TGTGCCAGCAGCGTAGTCGGGTATGGCTACACCTTC.

The gene calls are TRBV4-2 and TRBJ2-3, with a tentative D call TRBD1 (5 bases). In germline, CDR1 is LGHNA, CDR2 YNFKEQ. The germline V and J ends were trimmed by 4 bases and 1 base, with 18 bases remaining between them. This CDR3 is built from 17 residues. The CDR3 loop reads CASSPTPAGLGTDTQYF. The CDR3 nucleotides read TGTGCCAGCAGCCCTACCCCCGCAGGGCTGGGCACAGATACGCAGTATTTT.

Remarks on this clone: Other DNA sequences of this sample code for an identical CDR3. The chain is built from TRBV19 and TRBJ2-2; D remains unclear. Germline values: CDR1 LNHDA, CDR2 SQIVND (reference sequence). Trimming left V 2 bases short and J 4 bases short, with 5 bases between. The CDR3 is 13 amino acids. CDR3 in DNA: TGTGCCAGTAGTATACGCGGCACCGGGGAGCTGTTTTTT. Its protein is CASSIRGTGELFF.

This clone showed up just once. CDR3 coding DNA: TGTGCCAGCAGCCCCTGGGACAGGGGAGAGACCCAGTACTTC. Translated, it gives CASSPWDRGETQYF. The chain employs TRBV11-2 and TRBJ2-5; TRBD1 agrees at 10 bases. The CDR3 spans 14 residues. CDR1 SGHAT and CDR2 FQNNGV come from the germline V gene. Germline trimming cut 5 bases from V and 4 bases from J; bases unmatched to any gene: 4. The full variable domain, completed using reference TRBV11-2 and TRBJ2-5, is EAGVAQSPRYKIIEKRQSVAFWCNPISGHATLYWYQQILGQGPKLLIQFQNNGVVDDSQLPKDRFSAERLKGVDSTLKIQPAKLEDSAVYLCASSPWDRGETQYFGPGTRLLVL.

The chain carries TRBV10-2 and TRBJ1-2; 7 nucleotides line up with TRBD1. The CDR3 runs 14 residues. Germline V CDR1 and CDR2: WSHSY, SAAADI. V was clipped by 2 bases and J by 4 bases; unmatched bases: 4. In DNA form, the CDR3 reads TGCGCCAGCAGTGAGGGGACAGCTACCTATGGCTACACCTTC. Translating it yields CASSEGTATYGYTF.

The chain uses TRBV10-3 and TRBJ2-3; TRBD2 agrees at 9 bases. Unmatched junction bases numbered 9, after V lost 10 bases and J lost 4 bases. The germline CDR1 and CDR2 sequences are ENHRY and SYGVKD. CDR3 size: 14 residues. The chain's CDR3 is CATQTSGQPDTQYF. The CDR3 DNA is TGTGCCACCCAGACTAGCGGCCAACCAGATACGCAGTATTTT.

The rearrangement joins TRBV5-4 to TRBJ1-1; perhaps TRBD1 as D (6 bases). The germline gives CDR1 SGHNT, CDR2 YYREEE (reference sequence). Trimming pared 2 bases from V and 8 bases from J, leaving 13 bases between. The CDR3 spans 13 residues. CDR3: CASSFSGAAEAFF. The CDR3, as DNA: TGTGCCAGCAGCTTTTCAGGGGCGGCCGAAGCTTTCTTT.

V gene TRBV2 combines with J gene TRBJ2-3; D possibly corresponds to TRBD2 (5 bases). This CDR3 region has 15 residues. Trimming removed 3 bases at V and 0 bases at J, with 10 bases between. The germline V gene encodes CDR1 SNHLY and CDR2 FYNNEI. CDR3 sequence: CASSDRRGSTDTQYF. As DNA, the CDR3 is TGTGCCAGCAGTGATAGACGGGGAAGCACAGATACGCAGTATTTT.

The chain carries TRBV20-1 and TRBJ1-1; 8 bases fit TRBD1. The ends lost 4 bases at V and 8 bases at J; junction bases unmatched: 3. CDR3 length equals 11 residues. Germline loops: CDR1 DFQATT, CDR2 SNEGSKA (reference sequence). CDR3 region: CSATRDREAFF. CDR3 in DNA: TGCAGTGCTACAAGGGACAGGGAAGCTTTCTTT.

V and J are TRBV5-1 and TRBJ2-2, with D hard to call. The germline gives CDR1 SGHRS, CDR2 YFSETQ. The CDR3 is made up of 16 amino acids. V was shortened by 4 bases and J by 4 bases, with 17 bases between the two germline ends. DNA of the CDR3: TGCGCCAGCAGCCCCGGTTTGCGGTCTTCCACCGGGGAGCTGTTTTTT. As protein: CASSPGLRSSTGELFF. Using reference TRBV5-1 and TRBJ2-2 for the parts outside the CDR3, the full variable domain is KAGVTQTPRYLIKTRGQQVTLSCSPISGHRSVSWYQQTPGQGLQFLFEYFSETQRNKGNFPGRFSGRQFSNSRSEMNVSTLELGDSALYLCASSPGLRSSTGELFFGEGSRLTVL.

The gene calls are TRBV3-1 (or the pseudogene TRBV3-2) and TRBJ2-1; TRBD1 agrees at 8 bases. The CDR3 totals 16 residues. Germline CDR1 and CDR2: LGHDT and YNNKEL (reference sequence). Trimming took 3 bases from V and 4 from J; bases not matched to a gene: 8. DNA for the CDR3: TGTGCCAGCAGCCACCGTGGACAGGGAGCTTACAATGAGCAGTTCTTC. As protein: CASSHRGQGAYNEQFF.